The 21 T cell receptor beta chains presented below share a single source sample, sequenced in a study of T cell responses to AZD1222 COVID-19 vaccine. Sequencing was performed with immunoSEQ multiplex PCR; in TCRdb, only in-frame clones are kept and a portion is missing. The data hold 90,000 or so clones, with 65% to 90% observed a single time. The material sequenced was peripheral blood, taken on day 0 of AZD1222 vaccination. The receptors come from an adult in good health.

This clone was detected once. The rearrangement joins TRBV29-1 to TRBJ1-2, with D possibly matching TRBD1 (5 bases). The V and J ends lost 7 bases and 0 bases respectively, with 9 bases between them. Germline V gene lookup returns CDR1 SQVTM and CDR2 ANQGSEA. This CDR3 contains 12 residues. In nucleotides, the CDR3 is TGCAGCGGCGGGGGGGCTAACTATGGCTACACCTTC. Protein product: CSGGGANYGYTF.

The rearrangement links TRBV7-9 to TRBJ1-5; 7 bases agree with TRBD1. Per germline, CDR1 SEHNR and CDR2 FQNEAQ (reference sequence). This CDR3 is 13 amino acids long. V lost 5 bases to trimming and J lost 4 bases; unmatched junction nucleotides: 2. The CDR3 region is CASSVQGNQPQHF. CDR3 sequence (DNA): TGTGCCAGCAGCGTACAGGGGAATCAGCCCCAGCATTTT.

This clone appeared once. The V call is TRBV5-1, the J call TRBJ2-7, with D uncertain. Germline-derived CDR1 and CDR2 are SGHRS and YFSETQ. V lost 0 bases and J 0 bases, leaving 10 bases between the germline ends. The CDR3 has 15 residues. The CDR3 DNA reads as TGCGCCAGCAGCTTGGTGGCCAGGTACTCCTACGAGCAGTACTTC. This codes for CASSLVARYSYEQYF.

The chain is built from TRBV10-1 and TRBJ1-1; 7 positions agree with TRBD1. With V trimmed by 6 bases and J by 3 bases, 4 bases remained unmatched. Germline loops: CDR1 WNHNN, CDR2 SYGVQD (reference sequence). CDR3 length: 13 residues. The DNA for the CDR3 is TGCGCCAGCAGGAGGGGGCCGGACACTGAAGCTTTCTTT. Translating gives CASRRGPDTEAFF.

V is TRBV4-1 and J is TRBJ2-7, with 14 bases that match TRBD2. This CDR3 contains 18 residues. Germline lookup yields CDR1 MGHRA and CDR2 YSYEKL. V lost 0 bases and J lost 3; bases outside the gene matches: 7. In nucleotides, the CDR3 is TGCGCCAGCAGCCAAGAGACTAGCGGGAGGGCCGTTGTCTACGAGCAGTACTTC. Its translation is CASSQETSGRAVVYEQYF.

The genes are TRBV18 and TRBJ2-3; D is perhaps TRBD1 (5 bases). The germline V gene has CDR1 KGHSH and CDR2 LQKENI. CDR3 length: 15 residues. Trimming stripped 4 bases from V and 2 bases from J, with 13 bases between. The DNA of the CDR3 is TGTGCCAGCTCACGGGTCCAGGGCCCCACAGATACGCAGTATTTT. Translation gives CASSRVQGPTDTQYF.

The V gene is TRBV29-1, the J gene TRBJ2-1, with 11 positions matching TRBD2. Trimming cost V 5 bases and J 3 bases; bases outside gene matches: 6. Per germline, CDR1 SQVTM and CDR2 ANQGSEA. This CDR3 has 15 residues. The CDR3 DNA follows: TGCAGCGTTCTATTCCTAGCGGGAGGCTACAATGAGCAGTTCTTC. Translating gives CSVLFLAGGYNEQFF.

The chain uses TRBV19 and TRBJ1-2, with 10 bases that match TRBD1. The CDR3 totals 17 residues. The germline gives CDR1 LNHDA, CDR2 SQIVND (reference sequence). With V trimmed by 4 bases and J by 8 bases, 16 bases remained unmatched. The CDR3 is CASSTPTGGRLMGGYTF. The CDR3 nucleotides are TGTGCCAGTAGTACCCCGACAGGGGGCAGACTCATGGGAGGCTACACCTTC.

The chain employs TRBV28 and TRBJ1-2; 7 bases fit TRBD1. Germline V gene sequence: CDR1 MDHEN, CDR2 SYDVKM. This CDR3 contains 13 residues. The ends lost 3 bases at V and 2 bases at J; junction bases unmatched: 0. The DNA of the CDR3 is TGTGCCAGCAGTTTGACAGGGAACTATGGCTACACCTTC. Protein: CASSLTGNYGYTF.

The chain combines TRBV2 with TRBJ1-2; maybe TRBD1 (6 bases). V shed 1 base and J shed 4 bases, with 16 bases lying between them. The germline V gene encodes CDR1 SNHLY and CDR2 FYNNEI. The length of the CDR3 is 16 residues. In DNA, the CDR3 is TGTGCCAGCAGTGAAGGTTCTAGGGGGGGAATCTATGGCTACACCTTC. This encodes CASSEGSRGGIYGYTF. The whole variable domain, remainder taken from reference TRBV2 and TRBJ1-2, is EPEVTQTPSHQVTQMGQEVILRCVPISNHLYFYWYRQILGQKVEFLVSFYNNEISEKSEIFDDQFSVERPDGSNFTLKIRSTKLEDSAMYFCASSEGSRGGIYGYTFGSGTRLTVV.

The genes are TRBV28 and TRBJ1-2; 9 nucleotides line up with TRBD1. Germline CDR1 reads MDHEN; CDR2 reads SYDVKM. The CDR3 covers 15 residues. Unmatched junction bases numbered 3, after V lost 3 bases and J lost 1 base. In DNA, the CDR3 is TGTGCCAGCAGTTTTGGGGACAGGGTTAACTATGGCTACACCTTC. Its translation: CASSFGDRVNYGYTF.

The V and J genes are TRBV5-1 and TRBJ1-3; no clear D gene. The CDR3 has 15 residues. Trimming shortened V by 4 bases and J by 4 bases, and 15 bases separated the two germline ends. Germline CDR1 SGHRS, CDR2 YFSETQ. CDR3 nucleotides: TGCGCCAGCAGCCTAAACCCATCTGGCGGAAACACCATATATTTT. Translation: CASSLNPSGGNTIYF.

The chain joins TRBV28 to TRBJ1-5; 9 bases agree with TRBD1. This CDR3 has 13 residues. Germline V gene data show CDR1 as MDHEN and CDR2 as SYDVKM. V gave up 7 bases and J gave up 5 bases; unmatched junction bases: 3. The DNA for the CDR3 is TGTGCCAGCAAGGGGACAGGGTATCAGCCCCAGCATTTT. Protein sequence: CASKGTGYQPQHF.

In this sample, this clone turned up once. The chain uses TRBV19 and TRBJ1-1, with 10 bases fitting TRBD1. This CDR3 is built from 22 residues. Trimming took 6 bases from V and 0 from J; bases not matched to a gene: 25. Germline CDR1 is LNHDA and CDR2 is SQIVND (reference sequence). CDR3 sequence reads: CASRTNQIYGEPGQGMNTEAFF. DNA for the CDR3: TGTGCCAGTAGGACCAACCAAATATATGGGGAGCCGGGACAGGGGATGAACACTGAAGCTTTCTTT.

The chain joins TRBV7-9 to TRBJ2-1, with D possibly matching TRBD2 (5 bases). The V gene lost 1 base and the J gene lost 8 bases, with 9 bases spanning the gap. The CDR3 spans 13 residues. Per germline, CDR1 SEHNR and CDR2 FQNEAQ (reference sequence). The CDR3 spells CASSLGTDDEQFF. The CDR3, as DNA: TGTGCCAGCAGCTTAGGGACTGACGATGAGCAGTTCTTC.

This chain uses TRBV6-6 with TRBJ2-2; D is undetermined. The V gene lost 7 bases and the J gene lost 4 bases, with 4 bases spanning the gap. CDR1 is MNHNY, CDR2 SVGAGI, per germline (reference sequence). The CDR3 covers 11 residues. CDR3 residues: CASTFTGELFF. The CDR3 coding sequence is TGTGCCAGCACCTTCACCGGGGAGCTGTTTTTT.

This rearrangement joins TRBV6-5 to TRBJ2-1, with 10 bases that match TRBD1. V lost 7 bases, J lost 6 bases, and 9 bases stayed unmatched. The germline V gene has CDR1 MNHEY and CDR2 SVGAGI. The CDR3 extends over 15 amino acids. The DNA of the CDR3 is TGTGCCAGCACCAAAGGGACAGGGGATCCCAATGAGCAGTTCTTC. It codes for CASTKGTGDPNEQFF.

This chain uses TRBV13 with TRBJ2-3; possibly TRBD2 for D (6 bases). Germline lookup yields CDR1 PRHDT and CDR2 FYEKMQ (reference sequence). Trimming left V 5 bases short and J 0 bases short, with 15 bases between. The CDR3 consists of 16 residues. CDR3 amino acids: CASSPAGRTSTDTQYF. CDR3 coding DNA: TGTGCCAGCAGCCCCGCGGGACGGACTAGCACAGATACGCAGTATTTT.

This clone was recorded once. CDR3 region: CASTQGGRGGYGYTF. As DNA, the CDR3 is TGTGCCAGCACTCAGGGTGGAAGGGGGGGCTATGGCTACACCTTC. The chain uses TRBV28 and TRBJ1-2; D may be TRBD1 (6 bases). The CDR3 has 15 amino acids. With 7 bases removed from V and 4 bases from J, the gap between germline ends came to 19 bases. Per germline, CDR1 MDHEN and CDR2 SYDVKM.

Only one count was recorded for this clone. CDR3 residues: CASSYSGKNQPQHF. The DNA of the CDR3 is TGTGCCAGCAGTTATAGTGGGAAAAACCAGCCCCAGCATTTT. V usage is TRBV6-5 and J usage is TRBJ1-5; D is unclear. Trimming stripped 3 bases from V and 7 bases from J, with 13 bases between. Germline V gene sequence: CDR1 MNHEY, CDR2 SVGAGI. The CDR3 runs 14 residues.

The rearrangement joins TRBV5-6 to TRBJ2-7; 7 nucleotides line up with TRBD2. The CDR3 is 15 amino acids. Germline assignment: CDR1 SGHDT and CDR2 YYEEEE. The V and J ends lost 2 bases and 7 bases, in that order; junction bases with no gene match: 12. The CDR3 DNA follows: TGTGCCAGCAGCTTTGGGACGGGACTTAGCGGGGAGCAGTACTTC. Protein sequence: CASSFGTGLSGEQYF.